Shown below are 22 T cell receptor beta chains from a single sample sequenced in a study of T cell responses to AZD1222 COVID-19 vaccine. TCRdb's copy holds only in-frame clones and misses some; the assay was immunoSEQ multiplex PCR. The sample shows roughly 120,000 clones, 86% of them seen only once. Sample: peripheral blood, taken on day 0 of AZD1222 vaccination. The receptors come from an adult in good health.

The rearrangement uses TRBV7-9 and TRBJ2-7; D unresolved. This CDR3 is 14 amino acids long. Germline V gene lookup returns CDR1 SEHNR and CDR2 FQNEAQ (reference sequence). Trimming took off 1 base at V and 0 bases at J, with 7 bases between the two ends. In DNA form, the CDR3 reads TGTGCCAGCAGCTTAGGGGCAGACTCCTACGAGCAGTACTTC. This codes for CASSLGADSYEQYF. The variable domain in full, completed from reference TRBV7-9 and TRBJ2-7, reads DTGVSQNPRHKITKRGQNVTFRCDPISEHNRLYWYRQTLGQGPEFLTYFQNEAQLEKSRLLSDRFSAERPKGSFSTLEIQRTEQGDSAMYLCASSLGADSYEQYFGPGTRLTVT.

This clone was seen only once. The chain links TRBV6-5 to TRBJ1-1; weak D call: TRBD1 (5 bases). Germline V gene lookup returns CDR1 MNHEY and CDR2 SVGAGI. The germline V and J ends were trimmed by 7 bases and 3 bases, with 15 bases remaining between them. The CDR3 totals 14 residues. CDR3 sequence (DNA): TGTGCCAGCAAACAAATACGGGGGGACACTGAAGCTTTCTTT. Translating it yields CASKQIRGDTEAFF.

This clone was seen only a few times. This chain's CDR3 is CASSLAPSSYNEQFF. In nucleotides, the CDR3 is TGTGCCAGCTCACTTGCCCCCAGCTCCTACAATGAGCAGTTCTTC. V usage is TRBV18 and J usage is TRBJ2-1; D call uncertain. This CDR3 region has 15 residues. Germline assignment: CDR1 KGHSH and CDR2 LQKENI. The ends were cut back, 4 bases at V and 0 bases at J, with 10 bases in the middle.

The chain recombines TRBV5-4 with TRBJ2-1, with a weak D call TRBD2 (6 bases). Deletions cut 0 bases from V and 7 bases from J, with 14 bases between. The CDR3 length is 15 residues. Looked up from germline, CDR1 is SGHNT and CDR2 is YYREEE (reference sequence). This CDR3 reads CASSLGGAVGNEQFF. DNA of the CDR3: TGTGCCAGCAGCTTGGGCGGGGCGGTCGGAAATGAGCAGTTCTTC.

The CDR3 loop is CASSPAGGPGNEQFF. For the CDR3, the DNA is TGTGCCAGCAGCCCAGCGGGAGGGCCAGGCAATGAGCAGTTCTTC. J is TRBJ2-1 and V is TRBV28; 10 bases align to TRBD2. J was trimmed by 6 bases and V by 6 bases; bases with no gene match: 8. CDR1 is MDHEN and CDR2 is SYDVKM in the germline V gene. The length of the CDR3 is 15 residues.

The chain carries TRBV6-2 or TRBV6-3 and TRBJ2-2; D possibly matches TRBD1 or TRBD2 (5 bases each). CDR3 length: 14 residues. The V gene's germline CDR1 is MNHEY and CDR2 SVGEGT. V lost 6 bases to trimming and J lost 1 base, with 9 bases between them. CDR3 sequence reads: CASSRGWNTGELFF. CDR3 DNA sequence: TGTGCCAGCAGCCGGGGCTGGAACACCGGGGAGCTGTTTTTT.

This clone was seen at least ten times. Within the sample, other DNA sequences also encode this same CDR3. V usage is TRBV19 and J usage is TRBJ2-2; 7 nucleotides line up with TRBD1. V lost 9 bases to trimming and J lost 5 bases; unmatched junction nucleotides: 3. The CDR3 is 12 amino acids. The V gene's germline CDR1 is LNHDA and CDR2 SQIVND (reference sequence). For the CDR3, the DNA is TGTGCCAGCTCGACAGGGACCGGGGAGCTGTTTTTT. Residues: CASSTGTGELFF.

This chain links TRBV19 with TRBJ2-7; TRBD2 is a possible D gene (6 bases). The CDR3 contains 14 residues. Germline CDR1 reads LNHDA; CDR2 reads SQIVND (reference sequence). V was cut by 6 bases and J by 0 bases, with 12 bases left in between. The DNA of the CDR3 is TGTGCCAGTAGCCGGGACTCCCGCTCCTACGAGCAGTACTTC. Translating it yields CASSRDSRSYEQYF.

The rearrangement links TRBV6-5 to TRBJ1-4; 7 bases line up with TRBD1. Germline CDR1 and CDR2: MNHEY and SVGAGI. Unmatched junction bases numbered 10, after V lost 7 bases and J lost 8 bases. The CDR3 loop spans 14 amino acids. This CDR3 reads CASTSDRAVEKLFF. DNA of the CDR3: TGTGCCAGCACCAGCGACAGGGCGGTCGAAAAACTGTTTTTT.

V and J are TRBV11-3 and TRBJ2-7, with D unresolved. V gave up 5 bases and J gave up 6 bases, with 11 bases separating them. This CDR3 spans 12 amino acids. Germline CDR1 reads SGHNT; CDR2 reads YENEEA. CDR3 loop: CASSTRLGEQYF. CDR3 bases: TGTGCCAGCAGCACCCGACTGGGCGAGCAGTACTTC.

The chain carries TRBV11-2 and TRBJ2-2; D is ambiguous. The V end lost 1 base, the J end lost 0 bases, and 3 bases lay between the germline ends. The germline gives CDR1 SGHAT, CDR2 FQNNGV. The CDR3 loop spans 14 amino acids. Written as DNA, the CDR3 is TGTGCCAGCAGCTTAGCCACGAACACCGGGGAGCTGTTTTTT. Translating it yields CASSLATNTGELFF.

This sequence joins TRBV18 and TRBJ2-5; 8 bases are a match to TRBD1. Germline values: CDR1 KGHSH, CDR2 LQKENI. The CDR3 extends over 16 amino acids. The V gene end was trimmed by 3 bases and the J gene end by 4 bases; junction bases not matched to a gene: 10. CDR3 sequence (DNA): TGTGCCAGCTCACCGACGACAGGGGTCTCAGGAGAGACCCAGTACTTC. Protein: CASSPTTGVSGETQYF.

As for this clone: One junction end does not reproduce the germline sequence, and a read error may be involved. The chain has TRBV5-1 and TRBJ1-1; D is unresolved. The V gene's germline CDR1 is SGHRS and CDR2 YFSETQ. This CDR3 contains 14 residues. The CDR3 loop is CASSLVSGNAEAFF. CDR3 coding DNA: TGCGCCAGCAGCTTGGTTTCCGGGAACGCTGAAGCTTTCTTT.

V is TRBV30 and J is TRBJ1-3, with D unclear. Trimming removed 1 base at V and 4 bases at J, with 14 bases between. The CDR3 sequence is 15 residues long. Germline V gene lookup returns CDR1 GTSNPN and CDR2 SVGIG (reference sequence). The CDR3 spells CAWSGWGAEGNTIYF. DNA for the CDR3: TGTGCCTGGAGTGGTTGGGGAGCGGAAGGAAACACCATATATTTT.

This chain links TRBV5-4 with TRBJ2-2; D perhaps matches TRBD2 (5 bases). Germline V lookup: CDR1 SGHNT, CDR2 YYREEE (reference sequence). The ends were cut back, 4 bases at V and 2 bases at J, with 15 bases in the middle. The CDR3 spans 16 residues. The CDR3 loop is CASSLGSGVNTGELFF. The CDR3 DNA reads TGTGCCAGCAGCCTGGGATCCGGGGTCAACACCGGGGAGCTGTTTTTT.

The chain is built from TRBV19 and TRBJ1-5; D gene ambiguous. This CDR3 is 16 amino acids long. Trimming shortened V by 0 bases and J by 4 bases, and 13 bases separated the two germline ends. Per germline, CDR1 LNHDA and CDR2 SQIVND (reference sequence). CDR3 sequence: CASSIEPPEANQPQHF. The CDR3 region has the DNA TGTGCCAGTAGTATAGAACCACCCGAGGCAAATCAGCCCCAGCATTTT.

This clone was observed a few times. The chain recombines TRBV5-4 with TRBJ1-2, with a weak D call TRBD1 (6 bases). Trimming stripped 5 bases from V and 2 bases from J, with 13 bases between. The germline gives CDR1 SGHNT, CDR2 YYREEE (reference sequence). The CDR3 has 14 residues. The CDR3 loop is CASSSPQGNYGYTF. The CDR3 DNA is TGTGCCAGCAGTTCCCCCCAGGGGAACTATGGCTACACCTTC.

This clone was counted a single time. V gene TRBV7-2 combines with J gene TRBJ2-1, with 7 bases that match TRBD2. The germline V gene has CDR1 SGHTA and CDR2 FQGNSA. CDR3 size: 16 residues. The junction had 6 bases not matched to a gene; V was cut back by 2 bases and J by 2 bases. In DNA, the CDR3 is TGTGCCAGCAGCTTATCGAGCGGGACCGCCTACAATGAGCAGTTCTTC. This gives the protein CASSLSSGTAYNEQFF.

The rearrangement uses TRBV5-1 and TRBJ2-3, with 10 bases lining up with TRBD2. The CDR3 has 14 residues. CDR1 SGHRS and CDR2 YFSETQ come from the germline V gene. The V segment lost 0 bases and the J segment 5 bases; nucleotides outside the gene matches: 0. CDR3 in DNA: TGCGCCAGCAGCTTGGGGACTAGCGGAGATACGCAGTATTTT. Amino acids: CASSLGTSGDTQYF.

CDR3 amino acids: CASSLFLVDTQYF. CDR3 DNA sequence: TGTGCCAGCAGCTTGTTCCTCGTGGATACGCAGTATTTT. The chain has TRBV5-6 and TRBJ2-3, with no clear D. CDR1 and CDR2 (germline): SGHDT, YYEEEE. Trimming took off 1 base at V and 6 bases at J, with 9 bases between the two ends. The CDR3 covers 13 residues.

The CDR3 sequence is CASSKSSGNTGELFF. As DNA, the CDR3 is TGTGCCAGCAGCAAATCTAGCGGAAACACCGGGGAGCTGTTTTTT. The J gene is TRBJ2-2, the V gene TRBV11-1; TRBD2 agrees at 7 bases. Germline V gene lookup returns CDR1 SGHAT and CDR2 FQDESV (reference sequence). The CDR3 runs to 15 residues. The J segment lost 2 bases and the V segment lost 5 bases, leaving 5 bases of the junction unmatched.

The CDR3 nucleotides read TGTGCCAGCAGTGACGGGATCAGCTATGGCTACACCTTC. Protein sequence: CASSDGISYGYTF. J is TRBJ1-2 and V is TRBV6-4; no reliable D call. V gave up 2 bases and J gave up 4 bases, with 8 bases separating them. This CDR3 region has 13 residues. Germline V lookup: CDR1 MRHNA, CDR2 SNTAGT.